These 19 T cell receptor beta chains were sequenced from one sample in a study of HIV-infected children after antiretroviral therapy interruption. As for treatment: PENTA 11 planned treatment interruption arm or continuous ART arm. Unique molecular identifiers were included in an RNA-based 3' RACE TCR library. TCRdb reanalysed the 3' RACE reads using MiXCR and keeps one entry per CDR3 protein. The sample has about 89,000 distinct CDR3 sequences; about 6.3% are singletons. Sequenced here: CD45RA+ CD4+ T cells from PBMCs, pooled from several time points, sampled from a donor given antiretroviral therapy, either interrupted or continuous. Subset described: naive CD4+ CD45RA+ CD45RO- T cells. These TCRs come from a pool of human donors with HIV.

The chain uses TRBV7-2 and TRBJ2-7; 11 bases align to TRBD2. Germline-derived CDR1 and CDR2 are SGHTA and FQGNSA. J gave up 4 bases and V 5 bases, and 4 bases lay outside the gene matches. This CDR3 contains 14 residues. CDR3 amino acids: CASSLGLAAYEQYF. The CDR3 DNA is TGTGCCAGCAGCCTGGGACTAGCGGCTTACGAGCAGTACTTC. The whole variable domain, filled in from reference TRBV7-2 and TRBJ2-7, reads GAGVSQSPSNKVTEKGKDVELRCDPISGHTALYWYRQSLGQGLEFLIYFQGNSAPDKSGLPSDRFSAERTGGSVSTLTIQRTQQEDSAVYLCASSLGLAAYEQYFGPGTRLTVT.

This clonotype was seen at least ten times. J is TRBJ2-1 and V is TRBV19; 9 bases agree with TRBD2. CDR3 size: 16 residues. Germline CDR1 LNHDA, CDR2 SQIVND (reference sequence). With 0 bases clipped from V and 9 bases from J, the junction kept 9 bases outside the gene matches. Here the CDR3 DNA reads TGTGCCAGTAGTATAGATGGGCTAGCGGGATTTAGTGAGCAGTTCTTC. As protein: CASSIDGLAGFSEQFF.

This clonotype showed up many times. The CDR3 DNA follows: TGTGCCAGCAGTGAGTGGGACCTAGCGGGGACTTCCTACGAGCAGTACTTC. It is translated as CASSEWDLAGTSYEQYF. The V gene is TRBV2, the J gene TRBJ2-7, with 9 bases lining up with TRBD2. V shed 3 bases, J shed 1 base, and the junction held 10 bases outside the gene matches. The CDR3 sequence is 17 residues long. CDR1 and CDR2 (germline): SNHLY, FYNNEI. Based on the CDR3 plus reference TRBV2 and TRBJ2-7, the full variable domain is EPEVTQTPSHQVTQMGQEVILRCVPISNHLYFYWYRQILGQKVEFLVSFYNNEISEKSEIFDDQFSVERPDGSNFTLKIRSTKLEDSAMYFCASSEWDLAGTSYEQYFGPGTRLTVT.

This clonotype was detected ten times or more. One junction end does not reproduce the germline sequence, and a read error may be involved. This chain uses TRBV19 with TRBJ2-7; the D is unclear. Germline lookup yields CDR1 LNHDA and CDR2 SQIVND (reference sequence). This CDR3 spans 11 amino acids. This CDR3 reads CASSIWDEQYF. The CDR3 region has the DNA TGTGCCAGCAGTATATGGGATGAACAGTACTTC.

Ten or more counts support this clonotype. The chain joins TRBV2 to TRBJ2-7; D is possibly TRBD2 (6 bases). Germline-derived CDR1 and CDR2 are SNHLY and FYNNEI. The CDR3 runs 14 residues. Deletions cut 1 base from V and 7 bases from J, with 14 bases between. CDR3 DNA: TGTGCCAGCAGTGAAGGAGGACTACCTTTGGAGCAGTACTTC. Amino acids: CASSEGGLPLEQYF. Based on the CDR3 plus reference TRBV2 and TRBJ2-7, the full variable domain is EPEVTQTPSHQVTQMGQEVILRCVPISNHLYFYWYRQILGQKVEFLVSFYNNEISEKSEIFDDQFSVERPDGSNFTLKIRSTKLEDSAMYFCASSEGGLPLEQYFGPGTRLTVT.

By its share, this clonotype is medium-sized (0.01 to 0.1%). V usage is TRBV7-3 and J usage is TRBJ2-1; TRBD1 aligns across 7 bases. The germline CDR1 and CDR2 sequences are SGHTA and FQGTGA. Germline trimming cut 4 bases from V and 4 bases from J; bases unmatched to any gene: 25. The CDR3 has 21 residues. In nucleotides, the CDR3 is TGTGCCAGCAGCTACTCAGCCGGGACAGACCTAAGGGGTGCCAATTACAATGAGCAGTTCTTC. Its translation is CASSYSAGTDLRGANYNEQFF.

Ten or more counts support this clonotype. The J gene is TRBJ1-2, the V gene TRBV7-9; 8 nucleotides align to TRBD1. This CDR3 region has 13 residues. V trimming: 5 bases; J trimming: 8 bases; junction bases outside the gene matches: 7. Germline V CDR1 and CDR2: SEHNR, FQNEAQ (reference sequence). Here the CDR3 reads CASSLDRVEGYTF. Written as DNA, the CDR3 is TGTGCCAGCAGCCTGGACAGGGTTGAAGGCTACACCTTC.

This clonotype was counted only a few times. The CDR3 nucleotides read TGTGCCAGCAGTTCACTGGACAGGGGGGTTCAGCCCCAGCATTTT. Amino acid sequence: CASSSLDRGVQPQHF. The rearrangement joins TRBV6-2 or TRBV6-3 to TRBJ1-5; TRBD1 matches at 10 bases. The germline V gene has CDR1 MNHEY and CDR2 SVGEGT. The CDR3 has 15 residues. V was clipped by 4 bases and J by 6 bases; unmatched bases: 6.

The V call is TRBV19, the J call TRBJ1-1, with D hard to call. Germline V gene lookup returns CDR1 LNHDA and CDR2 SQIVND (reference sequence). Trimming removed 7 bases at V and 1 base at J, with 13 bases between. This CDR3 region has 14 residues. The CDR3 spells CASIAGSSNTEAFF. The CDR3 DNA sequence: TGTGCCAGTATAGCAGGATCTTCGAACACTGAAGCTTTCTTT.

This clonotype was detected many times. The junction does not match germline at one end; this may be a read error. CDR3 in DNA: TGTGCCAGCAGCCAAGATGACAGGGGGCCAGACACCCAGTACTTT. Amino acids: CASSQDDRGPDTQYF. This rearrangement joins TRBV4-2 to TRBJ2-5; 10 nucleotides agree with TRBD1. The V gene's germline CDR1 is LGHNA and CDR2 YNFKEQ. This CDR3 is built from 15 residues.

This clonotype was found many times. The rearrangement links TRBV24-1 to TRBJ2-3; TRBD2 matches at 7 bases. CDR3 length: 15 amino acids. The germline CDR1 and CDR2 sequences are KGHDR and SFDVKD. J lost 4 bases, V lost 4 bases, and 7 bases had no gene match. CDR3 amino acids: CATSDHSSGPDTQYF. CDR3 nucleotides: TGTGCCACCAGTGACCACTCTAGCGGCCCAGATACGCAGTATTTT.

Many counts were recorded for this clonotype. The junction departs from germline at one end; a sequencing error may be responsible. V is TRBV12-3 or TRBV12-4 and J is TRBJ2-2; D unresolved. CDR3 size: 12 residues. CDR3 residues: CASSFNIGELFF. The CDR3 DNA is TGTGCCAGCAGTTTTAACATCGGGGAGCTGTTTTTT.

This clonotype was recorded at least ten times. The chain carries TRBV20-1 and TRBJ2-5, with D hard to call. The V end was cut by 1 base, the J end by 5 bases, with 14 bases between. CDR3 length: 14 residues. Germline V gene sequence: CDR1 DFQATT, CDR2 SNEGSKA (reference sequence). The CDR3 sequence is CSARVPMMGETQYF. The CDR3 DNA reads TGCAGTGCTAGAGTCCCGATGATGGGGGAGACCCAGTACTTC.

At least ten counts were recorded for this clonotype. The genes are TRBV5-5 and TRBJ2-7; the match to TRBD1 covers 8 bases. Looked up from germline, CDR1 is SGHKS and CDR2 is YYEKEE (reference sequence). CDR3 length: 17 residues. The ends lost 2 bases at V and 1 base at J; junction bases unmatched: 11. The CDR3 DNA reads TGTGCCAGCAGCTTCACCAGGGGGCAACCATATTCCTACGAGCAGTACTTC. Its protein product is CASSFTRGQPYSYEQYF.

Ten or more counts support this clonotype. CDR3 coding DNA: TGCGCCAGCAGCCCCAAAGGGACAGTCCGAACCGCAGATACGCAGTATTTT. Translating gives CASSPKGTVRTADTQYF. The chain is built from TRBV5-1 and TRBJ2-3; 7 positions agree with TRBD1. This CDR3 is built from 17 residues. With 4 bases clipped from V and 4 bases from J, the junction kept 15 bases outside the gene matches. CDR1 is SGHRS, CDR2 YFSETQ, per germline.

This chain links TRBV5-4 with TRBJ1-1; a possible D gene is TRBD1 (5 bases). The CDR3 is 15 residues long. The germline CDR1 and CDR2 sequences are SGHNT and YYREEE (reference sequence). Trimming pared 0 bases from V and 4 bases from J, leaving 13 bases between. In nucleotides, the CDR3 is TGTGCCAGCAGCTTGGGAGGGACCCGAGCCACTGAAGCTTTCTTT. Protein: CASSLGGTRATEAFF.

Many counts were recorded for this clonotype. The chain is built from TRBV4-1 and TRBJ1-1; D is unresolved. CDR1 and CDR2 from the germline V gene are MGHRA and YSYEKL. V dropped 0 bases and J dropped 4 bases, with 21 bases sitting between them. The CDR3 is made up of 18 amino acids. Written as DNA, the CDR3 is TGCGCCAGCAGCCAAGATCGTGCGTCCCTCGGTTGGGGCACTGAAGCTTTCTTT. This codes for CASSQDRASLGWGTEAFF.

This clonotype was recorded at least ten times. The chain links TRBV13 to TRBJ2-7, with D possibly matching TRBD2 (5 bases). Trimming left V 0 bases short and J 6 bases short, with 12 bases between. This CDR3 is built from 14 residues. Germline V lookup: CDR1 PRHDT, CDR2 FYEKMQ (reference sequence). The CDR3 DNA sequence: TGTGCCAGCAGCTTAGGCTATCCGGGGATCGAGCAGTACTTC. Protein sequence: CASSLGYPGIEQYF. Supplemented by reference TRBV13 and TRBJ2-7, the full variable domain reads AAGVIQSPRHLIKEKRETATLKCYPIPRHDTVYWYQQGPGQDPQFLISFYEKMQSDKGSIPDRFSAQQFSDYHSELNMSSLELGDSALYFCASSLGYPGIEQYFGPGTRLTVT.

This clonotype was seen at least ten times. This sequence joins TRBV11-3 and TRBJ2-1; TRBD1 is a possible D gene (5 bases). CDR3 length: 15 amino acids. Germline values: CDR1 SGHNT, CDR2 YENEEA. Trimming pared 0 bases from V and 5 bases from J, leaving 11 bases between. The CDR3 here is CASSLDARQNNEQFF. In DNA, the CDR3 is TGTGCCAGCAGCTTAGATGCTAGACAGAACAATGAGCAGTTCTTC.